A selection of T cell receptor beta chains follows, all from one sample in a study of CD8 T cells in ankylosing spondylitis. TCRdb processed the 5' RACE reads anew with MiXCR; each CDR3 protein has one entry. The sample consists of some 240,000 distinct CDR3 sequences, under 20% of them appearing once. The sample was blood, either unsorted or a sorted T cell fraction (not recorded which). The receptors originated from a male donor with ankylosing spondylitis or in good health (not recorded which). CDR3s include the opening cysteine and the closing phenylalanine or tryptophan. The order of the fields is V gene, J gene, CDR3 protein.

TRBV9,TRBJ2-3,CASSGRAGVTTDTQYF
TRBV4-3,TRBJ2-2,CASSQWTGNTGELFF
TRBV15,TRBJ2-3,CATSRARGSTDTQYF
TRBV7-9,TRBJ2-4,CASTGALAKNIQYF
TRBV28,TRBJ2-2,CASSPNRDRTGELFF
TRBV7-8,TRBJ2-1,CASSAGNYNYNEQFF
TRBV9,TRBJ2-1,CASSEGGPGYNEQFF
TRBV5-6,TRBJ2-1,CASSFPSGKRGNEQFF
TRBV12-3/TRBV12-4,TRBJ1-2,CASSLEQGGGYTF
TRBV25-1,TRBJ2-5,CASSAGQETQYF
TRBV29-1,TRBJ2-4,CSVILAGTPIQYF
TRBV4-1,TRBJ1-1,CASSHLQGRTEAFF
TRBV7-3,TRBJ1-1,CASSLTGGNTEAFF
TRBV20-1,TRBJ2-7,CSARDGASGSYEQYF
TRBV12-1,TRBJ1-4,CASSKGQIHFPTNEKLFF
TRBV4-2,TRBJ2-1,CASSPHRGSSYNEQFF
TRBV7-2,TRBJ2-1,CASSLGSGREDYNEQFF
TRBV4-1,TRBJ1-5,CASSPWGPYSNQPQHF
TRBV15,TRBJ2-1,CATSRPSPVPEQFF
TRBV10-3,TRBJ2-3,CAISVRAGGTTDTQYF
TRBV4-1,TRBJ2-2,CASSQDIGTPVGLASLPELFF